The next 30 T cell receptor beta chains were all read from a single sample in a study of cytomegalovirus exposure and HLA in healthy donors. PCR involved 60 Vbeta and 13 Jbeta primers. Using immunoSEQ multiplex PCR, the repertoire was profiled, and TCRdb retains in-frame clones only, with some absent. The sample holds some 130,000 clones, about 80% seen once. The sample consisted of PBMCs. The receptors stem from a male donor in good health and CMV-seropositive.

CDR3 sequence reads: CASSPGAGGSPLHF. Written as DNA, the CDR3 is TGTGCCAGCAGTCCTGGGGCAGGGGGTTCACCCCTCCACTTT. This chain uses TRBV27 with TRBJ1-6, with TRBD1 matching 7 bases. Germline V gives CDR1 MNHEY, CDR2 SMNVEV (reference sequence). V dropped 5 bases and J dropped 9; count of bases not matched to a gene: 7. There are 14 residues in the CDR3.

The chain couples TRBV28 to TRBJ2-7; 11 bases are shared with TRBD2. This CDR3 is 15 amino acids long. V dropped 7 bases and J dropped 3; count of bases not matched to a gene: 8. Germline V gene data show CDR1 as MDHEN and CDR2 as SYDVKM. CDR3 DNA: TGTGCCAGCACCGGGGCCGGGACTAGCGGCTACGAGCAGTACTTC. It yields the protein CASTGAGTSGYEQYF. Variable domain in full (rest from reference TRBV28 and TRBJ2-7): DVKVTQSSRYLVKRTGEKVFLECVQDMDHENMFWYRQDPGLGLRLIYFSYDVKMKEKGDIPEGYSVSREKKERFSLILESASTNQTSMYLCASTGAGTSGYEQYFGPGTRLTVT.

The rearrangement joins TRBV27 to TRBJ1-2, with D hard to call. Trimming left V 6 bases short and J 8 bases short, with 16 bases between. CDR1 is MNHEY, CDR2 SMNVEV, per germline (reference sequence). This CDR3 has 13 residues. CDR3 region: CASRFPGGWGYTF. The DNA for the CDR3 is TGTGCCAGCAGATTTCCAGGAGGTTGGGGCTACACCTTC.

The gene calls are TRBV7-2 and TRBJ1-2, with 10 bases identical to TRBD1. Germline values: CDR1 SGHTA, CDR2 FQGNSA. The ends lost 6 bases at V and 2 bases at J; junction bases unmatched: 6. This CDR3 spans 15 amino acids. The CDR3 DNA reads TGTGCCAGCAGTGCGGACAGGGGGGCCAACTATGGCTACACCTTC. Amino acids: CASSADRGANYGYTF.

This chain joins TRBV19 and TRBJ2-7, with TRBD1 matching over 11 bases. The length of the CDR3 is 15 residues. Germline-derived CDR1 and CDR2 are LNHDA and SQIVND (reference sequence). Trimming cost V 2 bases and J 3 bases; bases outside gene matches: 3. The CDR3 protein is CASSIQGTGGYEQYF. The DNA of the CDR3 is TGTGCCAGTAGTATACAGGGGACAGGGGGCTACGAGCAGTACTTC.

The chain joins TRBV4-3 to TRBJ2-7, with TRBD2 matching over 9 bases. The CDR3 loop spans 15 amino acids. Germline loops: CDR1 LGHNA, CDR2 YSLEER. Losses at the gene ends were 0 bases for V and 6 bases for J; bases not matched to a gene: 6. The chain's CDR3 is CASSQEGGREGEQYF. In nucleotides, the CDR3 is TGCGCCAGCAGCCAAGAAGGCGGGAGGGAAGGCGAGCAGTACTTC.

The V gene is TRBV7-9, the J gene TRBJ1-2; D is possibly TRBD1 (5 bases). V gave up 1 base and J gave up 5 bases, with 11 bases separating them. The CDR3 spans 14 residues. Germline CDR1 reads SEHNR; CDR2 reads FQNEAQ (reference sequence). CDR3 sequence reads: CASSLGNPGYGYTF. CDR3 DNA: TGTGCCAGCAGCTTAGGAAACCCAGGGTATGGCTACACCTTC.

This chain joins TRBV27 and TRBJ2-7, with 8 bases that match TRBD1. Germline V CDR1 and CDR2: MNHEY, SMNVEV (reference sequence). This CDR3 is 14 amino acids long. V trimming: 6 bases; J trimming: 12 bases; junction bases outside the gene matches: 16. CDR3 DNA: TGTGCCAGCAGCGACGGGACAGGCCTCGGAGGTGGGTACTTC. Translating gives CASSDGTGLGGGYF.

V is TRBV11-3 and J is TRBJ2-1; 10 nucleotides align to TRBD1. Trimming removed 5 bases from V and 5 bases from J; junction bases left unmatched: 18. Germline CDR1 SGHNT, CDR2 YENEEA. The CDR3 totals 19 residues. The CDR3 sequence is CASSLRTGGWGAGNNEQFF. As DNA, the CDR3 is TGTGCCAGCAGCCTGAGGACAGGGGGTTGGGGAGCGGGCAACAATGAGCAGTTCTTC.

For the CDR3, the DNA is TGTGCCAGCAGCTCGATCCGGGGTTCCGCAGATACGCAGTATTTT. Protein sequence: CASSSIRGSADTQYF. This chain connects TRBV7-9 to TRBJ2-3; D may be TRBD2 (5 bases). CDR1 SEHNR and CDR2 FQNEAQ come from the germline V gene (reference sequence). This CDR3 region has 15 residues. Trimming removed 4 bases at V and 4 bases at J, with 15 bases between.

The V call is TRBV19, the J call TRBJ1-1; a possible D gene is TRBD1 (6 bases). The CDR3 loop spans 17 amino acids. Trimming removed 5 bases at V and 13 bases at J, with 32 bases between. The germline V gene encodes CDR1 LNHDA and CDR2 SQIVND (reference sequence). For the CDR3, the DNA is TGTGCCAGTAGTCTCGACGGACAGCGTCGAATAGCCCCTACGGGTTTCTTT. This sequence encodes CASSLDGQRRIAPTGFF.

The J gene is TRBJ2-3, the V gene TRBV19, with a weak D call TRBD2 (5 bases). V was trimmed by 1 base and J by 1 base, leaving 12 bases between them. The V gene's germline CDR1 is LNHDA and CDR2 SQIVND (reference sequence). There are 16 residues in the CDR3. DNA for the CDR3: TGTGCCAGTAGTATAGGTCCCGGGGTCGGCACAGATACGCAGTATTTT. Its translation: CASSIGPGVGTDTQYF.

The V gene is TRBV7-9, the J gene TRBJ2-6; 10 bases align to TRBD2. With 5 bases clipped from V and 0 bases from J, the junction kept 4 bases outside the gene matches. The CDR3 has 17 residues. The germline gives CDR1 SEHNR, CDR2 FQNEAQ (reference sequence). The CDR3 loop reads CASSDSGGHSGANVLTF. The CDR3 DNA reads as TGTGCCAGCAGCGATAGCGGGGGGCACTCTGGGGCCAACGTCCTGACTTTC.

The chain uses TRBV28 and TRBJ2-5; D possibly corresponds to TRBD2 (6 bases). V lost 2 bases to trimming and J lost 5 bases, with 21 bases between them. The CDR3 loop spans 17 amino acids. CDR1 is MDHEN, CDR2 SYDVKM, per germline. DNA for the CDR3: TGTGCCAGCAGTTTAAGCCGCGCTAAGGCTGGGGGGGAGACCCAGTACTTC. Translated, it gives CASSLSRAKAGGETQYF.

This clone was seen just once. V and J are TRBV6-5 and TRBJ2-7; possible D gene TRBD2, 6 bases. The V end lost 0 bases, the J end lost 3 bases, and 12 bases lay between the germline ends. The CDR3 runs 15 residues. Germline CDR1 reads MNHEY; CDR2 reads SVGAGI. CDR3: CASSYSGGAYYEQYF. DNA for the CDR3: TGTGCCAGCAGTTACTCGGGGGGAGCATACTACGAGCAGTACTTC.

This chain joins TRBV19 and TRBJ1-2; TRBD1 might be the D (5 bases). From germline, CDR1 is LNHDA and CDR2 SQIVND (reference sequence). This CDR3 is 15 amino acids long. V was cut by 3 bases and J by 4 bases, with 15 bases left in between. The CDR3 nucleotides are TGTGCCAGTAGTATTGCGGCAGGGCACGGCTATGGCTACACCTTC. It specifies CASSIAAGHGYGYTF.

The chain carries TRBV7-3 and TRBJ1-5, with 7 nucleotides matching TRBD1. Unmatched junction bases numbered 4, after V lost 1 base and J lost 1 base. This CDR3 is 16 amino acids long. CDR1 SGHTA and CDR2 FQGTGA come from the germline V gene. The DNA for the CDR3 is TGTGCCAGCAGCTTAAAGGAGGGACAGAGCAATCAGCCCCAGCATTTT. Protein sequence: CASSLKEGQSNQPQHF. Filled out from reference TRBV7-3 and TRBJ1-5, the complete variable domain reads GAGVSQTPSNKVTEKGKYVELRCDPISGHTALYWYRQSLGQGPEFLIYFQGTGAADDSGLPNDRFFAVRPEGSVSTLKIQRTERGDSAVYLCASSLKEGQSNQPQHFGDGTRLSIL.

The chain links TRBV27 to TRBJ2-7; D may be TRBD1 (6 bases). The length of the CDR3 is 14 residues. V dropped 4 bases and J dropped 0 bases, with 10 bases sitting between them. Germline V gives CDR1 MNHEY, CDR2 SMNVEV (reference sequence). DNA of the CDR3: TGTGCCAGCAGTTCAGACAGGAGCTCCTACGAGCAGTACTTC. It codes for CASSSDRSSYEQYF.

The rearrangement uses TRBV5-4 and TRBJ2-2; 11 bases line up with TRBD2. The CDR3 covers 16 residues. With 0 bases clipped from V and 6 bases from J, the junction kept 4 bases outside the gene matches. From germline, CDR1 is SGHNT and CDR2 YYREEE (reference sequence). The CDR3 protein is CASSLVIAGGPGELFF. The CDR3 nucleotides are TGTGCCAGCAGCTTGGTAATAGCGGGGGGGCCCGGGGAGCTGTTTTTT. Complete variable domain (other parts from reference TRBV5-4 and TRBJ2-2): ETGVTQSPTHLIKTRGQQVTLRCSSQSGHNTVSWYQQALGQGPQFIFQYYREEENGRGNFPPRFSGLQFPNYSSELNVNALELDDSALYLCASSLVIAGGPGELFFGEGSRLTVL.

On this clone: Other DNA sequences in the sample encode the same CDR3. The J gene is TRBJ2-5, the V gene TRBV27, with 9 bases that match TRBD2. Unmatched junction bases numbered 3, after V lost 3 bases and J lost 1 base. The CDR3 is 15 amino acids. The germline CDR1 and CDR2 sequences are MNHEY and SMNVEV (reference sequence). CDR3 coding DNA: TGTGCCAGCAGTTTTTCGACTAGCGGCCAAGAGACCCAGTACTTC. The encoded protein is CASSFSTSGQETQYF.

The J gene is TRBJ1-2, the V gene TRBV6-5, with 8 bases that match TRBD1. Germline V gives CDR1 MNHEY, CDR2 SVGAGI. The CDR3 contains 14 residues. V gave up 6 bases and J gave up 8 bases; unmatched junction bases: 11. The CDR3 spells CASRRPDREAGYTF. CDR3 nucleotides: TGTGCCAGCAGACGGCCGGACAGGGAGGCAGGCTACACCTTC.

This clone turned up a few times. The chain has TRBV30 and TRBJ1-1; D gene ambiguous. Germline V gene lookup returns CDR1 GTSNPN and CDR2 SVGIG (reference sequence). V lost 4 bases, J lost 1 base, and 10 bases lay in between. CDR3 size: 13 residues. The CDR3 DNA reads TGTGCCTGGAAGAGAGGGAAGAACACTGAAGCTTTCTTT. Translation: CAWKRGKNTEAFF.

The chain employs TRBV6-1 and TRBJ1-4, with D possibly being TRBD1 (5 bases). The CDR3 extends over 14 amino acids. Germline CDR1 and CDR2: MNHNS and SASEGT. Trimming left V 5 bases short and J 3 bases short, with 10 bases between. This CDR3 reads CASSPGQANEKLFF. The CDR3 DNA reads TGTGCCAGCAGTCCAGGGCAGGCTAATGAAAAACTGTTTTTT.

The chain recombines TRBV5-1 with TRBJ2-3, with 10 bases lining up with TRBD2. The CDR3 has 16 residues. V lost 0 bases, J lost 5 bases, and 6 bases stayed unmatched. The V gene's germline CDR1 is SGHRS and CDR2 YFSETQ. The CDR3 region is CASSLGLAGPEDTQYF. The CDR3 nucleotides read TGCGCCAGCAGCTTGGGACTAGCGGGCCCTGAAGATACGCAGTATTTT.

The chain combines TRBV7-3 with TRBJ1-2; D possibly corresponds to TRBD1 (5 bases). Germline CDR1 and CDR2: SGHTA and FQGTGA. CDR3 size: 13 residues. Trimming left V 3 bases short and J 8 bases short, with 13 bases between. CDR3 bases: TGTGCCAGCAGCTTCGGCGGGGCTGGAGGCTACACCTTC. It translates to CASSFGGAGGYTF.

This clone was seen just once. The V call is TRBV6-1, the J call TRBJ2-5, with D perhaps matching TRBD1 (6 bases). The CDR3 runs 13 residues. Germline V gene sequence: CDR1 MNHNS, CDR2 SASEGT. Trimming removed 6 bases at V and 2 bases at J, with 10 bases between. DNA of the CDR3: TGTGCCAGCAGGCCTGGACAGCAAGAGACCCAGTACTTC. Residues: CASRPGQQETQYF.

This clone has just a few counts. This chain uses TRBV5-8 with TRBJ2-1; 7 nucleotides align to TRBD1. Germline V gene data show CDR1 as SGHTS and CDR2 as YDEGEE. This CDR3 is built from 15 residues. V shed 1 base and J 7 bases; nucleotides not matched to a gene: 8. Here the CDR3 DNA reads TGTGCCAGCAGCTTGCCCCAGGGACAGCCGAATGAGCAGTTCTTC. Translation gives CASSLPQGQPNEQFF. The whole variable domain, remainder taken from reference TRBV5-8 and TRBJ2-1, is EAGVTQSPTHLIKTRGQQATLRCSPISGHTSVYWYQQALGLGLQFLLWYDEGEERNRGNFPPRFSGRQFPNYSSELNVNALELEDSALYLCASSLPQGQPNEQFFGPGTRLTVL.

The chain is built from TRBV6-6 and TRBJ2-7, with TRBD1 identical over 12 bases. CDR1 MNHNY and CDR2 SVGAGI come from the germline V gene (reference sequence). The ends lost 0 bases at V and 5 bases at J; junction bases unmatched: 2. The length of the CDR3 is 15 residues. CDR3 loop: CASSYSGTGGNEQYF. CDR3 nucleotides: TGTGCCAGCAGTTACTCGGGGACAGGGGGCAACGAGCAGTACTTC.

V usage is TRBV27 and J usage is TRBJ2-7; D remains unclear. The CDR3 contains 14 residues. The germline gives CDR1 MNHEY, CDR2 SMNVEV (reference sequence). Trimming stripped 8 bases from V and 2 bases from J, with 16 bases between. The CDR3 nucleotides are TGTGCCAGCTCCTCCGCAGGCCTCGCCTACGAGCAGTACTTC. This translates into CASSSAGLAYEQYF.

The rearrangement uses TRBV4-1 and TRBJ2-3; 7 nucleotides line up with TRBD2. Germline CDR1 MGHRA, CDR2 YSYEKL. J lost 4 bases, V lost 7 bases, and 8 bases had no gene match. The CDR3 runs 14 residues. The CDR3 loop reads CASTDLGGADTQYF. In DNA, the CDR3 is TGCGCCAGCACTGACCTGGGGGGGGCAGATACGCAGTATTTT.